This T cell receptor (beta chain) was documented in a study of blood T cell repertoires in COVID-19. Across the whole study: Researchers got acute and convalescent COVID-19 samples from the United States, Italy and Spain. In each case, the material was cDNA or gDNA derived from T cells, B-cell-depleted T cells, or PBMCs.

The CDR3 has 13 residues. Germline loops: CDR1 SGHRS, CDR2 YFSETQ. V was clipped by 4 bases and J by 7 bases; unmatched bases: 3. As processed by the authors: How many nucleated cells were present was estimated from reference gene primer amplification. The method was immunoSEQ multiplex PCR; TCRdb's version includes in-frame clones alone and lacks a portion of them. That table gives V, J and clone size, and the DNA gave D and trimming. Of 33,000 or so clones in the sample, 90% are singletons; the top ten hold approximately 1%. The V call is TRBV5-1, the J call TRBJ2-2, with TRBD1 identical over 8 bases. The sample was peripheral blood. This receptor was identified in a man between 65 and 80 years old with active or convalescent COVID-19. The DNA of the CDR3 is TGCGCCAGCAGCGAGGACAGGGTCGGGGAGCTGTTTTTT. It is translated as CASSEDRVGELFF. Full variable domain (missing parts from reference TRBV5-1 and TRBJ2-2): KAGVTQTPRYLIKTRGQQVTLSCSPISGHRSVSWYQQTPGQGLQFLFEYFSETQRNKGNFPGRFSGRQFSNSRSEMNVSTLELGDSALYLCASSEDRVGELFFGEGSRLTVL.